This T cell receptor beta chain was sequenced for a study of blood T cell repertoires in COVID-19. Whole-study context: The United States, Italy and Spain were the sources of the acute and convalescent COVID-19 samples. PBMCs, B-cell-depleted T cells, or T cells provided the cDNA or gDNA that made up the material.

This CDR3 is built from 13 residues. V was shortened by 5 bases and J by 5 bases, with 9 bases between the two germline ends. The germline V gene has CDR1 MNHEY and CDR2 SVGAGI. Sequencing used immunoSEQ multiplex PCR; TCRdb keeps in-frame clones, though not all of them. Among approximately 99,000 clones listed, over 80% were seen once. The chain carries TRBV6-5 and TRBJ2-2, with a weak D call TRBD2 (6 bases). The material sequenced was peripheral blood. This TCR derives from a woman aged 70-85 years with acute or convalescent COVID-19. This CDR3 is CASSPGRTGELFF. CDR3 DNA: TGTGCCAGCAGTCCAGGGAGGACCGGGGAGCTGTTTTTT.